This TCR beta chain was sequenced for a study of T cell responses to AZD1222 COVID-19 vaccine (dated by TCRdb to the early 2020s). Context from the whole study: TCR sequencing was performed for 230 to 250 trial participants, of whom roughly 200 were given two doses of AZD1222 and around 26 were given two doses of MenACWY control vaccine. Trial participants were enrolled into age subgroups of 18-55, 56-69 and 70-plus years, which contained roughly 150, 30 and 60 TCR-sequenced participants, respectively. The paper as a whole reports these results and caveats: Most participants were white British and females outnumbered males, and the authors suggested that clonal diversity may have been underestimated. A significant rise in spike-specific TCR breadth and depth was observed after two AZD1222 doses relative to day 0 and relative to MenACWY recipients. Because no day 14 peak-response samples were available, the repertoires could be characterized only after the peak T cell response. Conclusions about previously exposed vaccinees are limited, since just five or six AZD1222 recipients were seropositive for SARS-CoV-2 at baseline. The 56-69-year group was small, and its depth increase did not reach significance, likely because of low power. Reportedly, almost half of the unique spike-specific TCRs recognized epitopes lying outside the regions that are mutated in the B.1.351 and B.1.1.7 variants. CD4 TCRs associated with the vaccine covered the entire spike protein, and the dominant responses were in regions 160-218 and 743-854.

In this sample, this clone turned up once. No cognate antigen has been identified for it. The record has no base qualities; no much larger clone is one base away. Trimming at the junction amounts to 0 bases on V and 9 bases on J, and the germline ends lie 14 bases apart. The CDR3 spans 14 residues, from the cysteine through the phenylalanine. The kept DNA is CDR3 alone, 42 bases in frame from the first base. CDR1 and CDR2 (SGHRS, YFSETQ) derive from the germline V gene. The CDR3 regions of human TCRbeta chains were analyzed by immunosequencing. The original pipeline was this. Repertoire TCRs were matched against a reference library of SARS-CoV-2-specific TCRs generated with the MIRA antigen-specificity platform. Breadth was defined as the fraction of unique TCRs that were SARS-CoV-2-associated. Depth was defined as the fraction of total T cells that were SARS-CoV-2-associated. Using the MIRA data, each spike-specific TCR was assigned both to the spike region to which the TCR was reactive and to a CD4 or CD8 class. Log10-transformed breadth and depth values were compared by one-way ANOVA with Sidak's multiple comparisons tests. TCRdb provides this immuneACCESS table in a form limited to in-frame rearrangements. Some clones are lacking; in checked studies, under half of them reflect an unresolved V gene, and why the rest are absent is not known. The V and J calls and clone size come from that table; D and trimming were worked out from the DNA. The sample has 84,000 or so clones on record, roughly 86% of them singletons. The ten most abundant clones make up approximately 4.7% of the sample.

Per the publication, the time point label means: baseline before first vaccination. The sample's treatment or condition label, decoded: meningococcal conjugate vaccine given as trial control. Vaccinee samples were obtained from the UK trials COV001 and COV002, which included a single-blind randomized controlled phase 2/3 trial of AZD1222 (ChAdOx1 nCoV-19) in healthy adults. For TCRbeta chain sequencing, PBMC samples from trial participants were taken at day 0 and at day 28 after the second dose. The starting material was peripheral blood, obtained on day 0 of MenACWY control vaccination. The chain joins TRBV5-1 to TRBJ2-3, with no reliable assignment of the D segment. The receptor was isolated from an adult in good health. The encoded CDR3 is CASSLAKESSTQYF. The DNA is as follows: TGCGCCAGCAGCTTGGCCAAAGAAAGCTCCACGCAGTATTTT.